This is a list of T cell receptor beta chains from one sample in a study of T-cell memory formation after mild COVID-19. TCRdb itself ran the 5' RACE reads through MiXCR, one entry per CDR3 protein. Of roughly 340,000 distinct CDR3 sequences in the sample, 20% were seen once. Sequenced input: PBMCs or a T cell subset sorted from them (not recorded which). The origin of the receptors is a man in his late teens or twenties who had mild COVID-19 (a few samples of this study predate the infection). Cell type and time point are not known. Both conserved end residues are part of each CDR3. The D gene is left open where the match is weak. Some rows mark clone size as missing; the rest say once, few, many or name a class of expanded clone.

cdr3_aa cdr3_nt clone_size v_call d_call cdr3_length j_call
CASSSLAGGESAQYF TGCGCCAGCAGCTCTTTAGCGGGGGGAGAATCTGCGCAGTATTTT few TRBV5-1 TRBD2 15 TRBJ2-3
CASSQGGRGMNTEAFF TGCGCCAGCAGCCAGGGGGGCAGGGGAATGAACACTGAAGCTTTCTTT NA TRBV4-1 NA 16 TRBJ1-1
CASSLGGYQPQHF TGTGCCAGCAGCCTCGGGGGGTATCAGCCCCAGCATTTT few TRBV9 NA 13 TRBJ1-5
CASRGTAYNEQFF TGCGCCAGCCGCGGGACCGCCTACAATGAGCAGTTCTTC few TRBV4-3 NA 13 TRBJ2-1
CASSRGQNEAFF TGTGCCAGCAGCCGAGGACAGAATGAAGCTTTCTTT NA TRBV7-9 NA 12 TRBJ1-1
CSARGRGRLSNEQFF TGCAGTGCTAGAGGGAGGGGTCGCCTTTCCAATGAGCAGTTCTTC NA TRBV20-1 NA 15 TRBJ2-1
CSVDQWAGAFF TGCAGCGTTGATCAGTGGGCTGGCGCTTTCTTT NA TRBV29-1 NA 11 TRBJ1-1
CASRAGPNTGELFF TGCGCCAGCAGGGCGGGGCCGAACACCGGGGAGCTGTTTTTT many TRBV5-1 NA 14 TRBJ2-2
CSARGPGSKNIQYF TGCAGTGCTAGAGGTCCGGGGTCCAAAAACATTCAGTACTTC NA TRBV20-1 NA 14 TRBJ2-4
CASSIFQVGSYNEQFF TGTGCCAGTAGTATTTTCCAGGTCGGCTCCTACAATGAGCAGTTCTTC many TRBV19 NA 16 TRBJ2-1
CASSSQGIWGEKLFF TGTGCCAGCAGCTCTCAGGGGATATGGGGTGAAAAACTGTTTTTT few TRBV5-8 NA 15 TRBJ1-4
CASSSSGRRGADTQYF TGTGCCAGCAGCTCCTCGGGACGCCGGGGGGCGGATACGCAGTATTTT NA TRBV7-3 NA 16 TRBJ2-3
CASGLAGIRTGELFF TGTGCCAGCGGCCTAGCGGGGATCAGGACCGGGGAGCTGTTTTTT NA TRBV5-6 TRBD2 15 TRBJ2-2
CASSLVPVNTEAFF TGTGCCAGCAGCTTAGTACCAGTGAACACTGAAGCTTTCTTT NA TRBV7-9 NA 14 TRBJ1-1
CSAQTYYEQYF TGCAGTGCCCAAACTTACTACGAGCAGTACTTC few TRBV20-1 NA 11 TRBJ2-7
CASKPAQGGNTEAFF TGTGCCAGCAAACCGGCCCAGGGCGGGAACACTGAAGCTTTCTTT many TRBV12-3/TRBV12-4 NA 15 TRBJ1-1
CSVAQFGDTQYF TGCAGCGTTGCTCAATTCGGGGATACGCAGTATTTT NA TRBV29-1 NA 12 TRBJ2-3
CSAIRQRLDTEAFF TGCAGTGCTATCCGTCAGCGCCTAGACACTGAAGCTTTCTTT NA TRBV20-1 NA 14 TRBJ1-1
CASSQDRGQGSMNTEAFF TGCGCCAGCAGCCAAGACCGGGGACAGGGATCAATGAACACTGAAGCTTTCTTT few TRBV4-1 TRBD1 18 TRBJ1-1
CASSFPGLAGQETQYF TGTGCCAGCAGTTTCCCGGGACTAGCGGGCCAAGAGACCCAGTACTTC NA TRBV11-2 TRBD2 16 TRBJ2-5
CASSGPPASSYNEQFF TGTGCCAGCAGCGGGCCCCCTGCGAGCTCCTACAATGAGCAGTTCTTC NA TRBV9 NA 16 TRBJ2-1
CASSFGHGGTEAFF TGCGCCAGCAGCTTTGGACACGGTGGCACTGAAGCTTTCTTT few TRBV5-1 NA 14 TRBJ1-1
CASSVEGYSEAFF TGTGCCAGCAGCGTAGAGGGCTACTCTGAAGCTTTCTTT NA TRBV9 NA 13 TRBJ1-1
CATSDPGSEQFF TGTGCCACCAGTGATCCGGGAAGTGAGCAGTTCTTC NA TRBV24-1 NA 12 TRBJ2-1
CASSAAGTAELSGEKLFF TGTGCCAGCAGCGCTGCCGGGACGGCGGAACTAAGTGGTGAAAAACTGTTTTTT NA TRBV7-2 NA 18 TRBJ1-4
CASSGLIERETQYF TGTGCCAGCAGCGGACTGATTGAGCGAGAAACCCAGTACTTC NA TRBV7-2 NA 14 TRBJ2-5
CSVVSSATNEKLFF TGCAGCGTAGTTTCCAGCGCAACTAATGAAAAACTGTTTTTT NA TRBV20-1 NA 14 TRBJ1-4
CSGYYSGGPDTQYF TGCAGCGGATACTATAGCGGGGGACCAGATACGCAGTATTTT NA TRBV29-1 TRBD2 14 TRBJ2-3
CATSPRGGETQYF TGTGCCACCAGCCCCAGGGGGGGAGAGACCCAGTACTTC few TRBV15 NA 13 TRBJ2-5
CASRGLAGGTDTQYF TGTGCCAGCAGGGGACTAGCGGGGGGCACAGATACGCAGTATTTT few TRBV7-9 TRBD2 15 TRBJ2-3
CASSFWDYEQYF TGTGCCAGCAGCTTTTGGGACTACGAGCAGTACTTC NA TRBV5-5 NA 12 TRBJ2-7
CASSYSGGTLFNEQFF TGTGCCAGCAGTTACTCTGGGGGGACCCTCTTCAATGAGCAGTTCTTC NA TRBV6-5 NA 16 TRBJ2-1
CASSPGTSGGDSYEQYF TGCGCCAGCAGCCCCGGGACTAGCGGGGGGGACTCCTACGAGCAGTACTTC NA TRBV4-3 TRBD2 17 TRBJ2-7
CASKGTVRGNYGYTF TGTGCCAGCAAGGGGACAGTAAGGGGGAACTATGGCTACACCTTC NA TRBV27 TRBD1 15 TRBJ1-2
CASSLIAGGSTDTQYF TGTGCCAGCAGCTTAATTGCGGGGGGGAGCACAGATACGCAGTATTTT many TRBV7-2 TRBD2 16 TRBJ2-3
CASRGQGLSGANVLTF TGTGCCAGCAGGGGACAGGGCCTTAGTGGGGCCAACGTCCTGACTTTC NA TRBV7-9 TRBD1 16 TRBJ2-6
CASNPEGASGHTDTQYF TGCGCCAGCAATCCCGAGGGGGCCAGCGGACACACAGATACGCAGTATTTT many TRBV5-1 TRBD1 17 TRBJ2-3
CASRGLGDEAFF TGCGCCAGCAGAGGGTTAGGGGATGAAGCTTTCTTT NA TRBV5-1 NA 12 TRBJ1-1
CASSQGREETQYF TGCGCCAGCAGCCAAGGACGAGAAGAGACCCAGTACTTC many TRBV4-3 NA 13 TRBJ2-5
CASSPYIGPTDTQYF TGTGCCAGCTCCCCGTACATAGGGCCCACAGATACGCAGTATTTT few TRBV18 NA 15 TRBJ2-3
CAWSPVGRDYGYTF TGTGCCTGGAGTCCGGTTGGGCGTGACTATGGCTACACCTTC NA TRBV30 NA 14 TRBJ1-2
CASSLEGSAPGYEQYF TGTGCCAGCAGCTTAGAAGGGAGCGCGCCGGGCTACGAGCAGTACTTC NA TRBV7-2 NA 16 TRBJ2-7
CASSDQGAMQPQHF TGTGCCAGCAGTGATCAGGGGGCCATGCAGCCCCAGCATTTT few TRBV27 TRBD1 14 TRBJ1-5
CSARHPGSDTQYF TGCAGTGCGAGACATCCGGGGTCAGATACGCAGTATTTT NA TRBV20-1 NA 13 TRBJ2-3
CASSPGEGRFYGYTF TGTGCCAGCAGCCCGGGGGAGGGCCGATTCTATGGCTACACCTTC few TRBV11-2 NA 15 TRBJ1-2
CASSLGAGEGQETQYF TGCGCCAGCAGCCTGGGAGCGGGGGAGGGCCAAGAGACCCAGTACTTC few TRBV4-1 TRBD2 16 TRBJ2-5
CASSQDRGGGQGALRNTEAFF TGCGCCAGCAGCCAAGATCGGGGAGGGGGCCAGGGGGCACTGAGGAACACTGAAGCTTTCTTT NA TRBV4-3 TRBD1 21 TRBJ1-1
CASSEGGHQSLYGYTF TGTGCCAGCAGCGAGGGGGGACACCAATCTCTCTATGGCTACACCTTC NA TRBV9 NA 16 TRBJ1-2
CASSLDPQGTSNQPQHF TGCGCCAGCAGCTTGGATCCACAGGGTACTAGCAATCAGCCCCAGCATTTT NA TRBV5-1 NA 17 TRBJ1-5
CATRRQSVGLEQYF TGTGCCACCAGGAGACAGAGTGTGGGCCTGGAGCAGTACTTC few TRBV24-1 NA 14 TRBJ2-7